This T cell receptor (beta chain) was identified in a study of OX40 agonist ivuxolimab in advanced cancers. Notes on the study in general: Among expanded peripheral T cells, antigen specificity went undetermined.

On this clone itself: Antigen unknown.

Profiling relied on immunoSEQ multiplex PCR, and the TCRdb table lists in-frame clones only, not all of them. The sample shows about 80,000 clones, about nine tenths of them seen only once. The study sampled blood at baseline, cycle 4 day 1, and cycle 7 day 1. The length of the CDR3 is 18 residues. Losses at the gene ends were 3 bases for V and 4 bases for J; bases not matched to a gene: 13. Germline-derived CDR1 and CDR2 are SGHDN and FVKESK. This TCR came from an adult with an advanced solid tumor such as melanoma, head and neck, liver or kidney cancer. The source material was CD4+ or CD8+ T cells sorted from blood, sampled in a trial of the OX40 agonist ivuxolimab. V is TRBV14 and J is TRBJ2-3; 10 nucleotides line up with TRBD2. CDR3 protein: CASSHLPGAGGWADTQYF. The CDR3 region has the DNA TGTGCCAGCAGCCACCTCCCGGGAGCGGGAGGGTGGGCAGATACGCAGTATTTT.